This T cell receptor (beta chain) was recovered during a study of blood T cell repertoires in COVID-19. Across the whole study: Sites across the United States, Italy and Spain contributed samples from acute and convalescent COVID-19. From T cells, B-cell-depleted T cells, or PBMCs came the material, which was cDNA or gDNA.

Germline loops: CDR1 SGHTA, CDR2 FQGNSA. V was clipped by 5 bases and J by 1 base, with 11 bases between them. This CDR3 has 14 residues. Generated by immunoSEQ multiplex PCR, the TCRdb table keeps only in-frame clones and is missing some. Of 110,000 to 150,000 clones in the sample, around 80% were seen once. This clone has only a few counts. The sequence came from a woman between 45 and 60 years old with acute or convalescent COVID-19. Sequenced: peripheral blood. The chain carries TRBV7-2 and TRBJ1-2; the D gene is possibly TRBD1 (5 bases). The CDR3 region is CASSDSYSNYGYTF. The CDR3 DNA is TGTGCCAGCAGCGACAGCTACAGTAACTATGGCTACACCTTC.